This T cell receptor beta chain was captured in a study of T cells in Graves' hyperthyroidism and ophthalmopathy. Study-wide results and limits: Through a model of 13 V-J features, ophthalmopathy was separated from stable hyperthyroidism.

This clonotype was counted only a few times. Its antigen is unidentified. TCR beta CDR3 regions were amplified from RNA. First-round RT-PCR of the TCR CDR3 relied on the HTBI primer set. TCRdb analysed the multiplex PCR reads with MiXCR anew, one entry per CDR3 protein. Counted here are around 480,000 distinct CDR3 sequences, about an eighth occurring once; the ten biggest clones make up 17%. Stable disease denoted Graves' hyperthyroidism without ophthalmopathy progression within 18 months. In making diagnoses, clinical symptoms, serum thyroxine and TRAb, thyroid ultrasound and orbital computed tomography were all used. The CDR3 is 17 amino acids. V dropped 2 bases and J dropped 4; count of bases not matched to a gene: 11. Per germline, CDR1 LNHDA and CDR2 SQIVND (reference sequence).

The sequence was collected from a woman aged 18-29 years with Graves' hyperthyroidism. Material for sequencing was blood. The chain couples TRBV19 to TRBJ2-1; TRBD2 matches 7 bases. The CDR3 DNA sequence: TGTGCCAGTAGTATAATTCGTGGGGCTAGCGGTTACAATGAGCAGTTCTTC. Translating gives CASSIIRGASGYNEQFF. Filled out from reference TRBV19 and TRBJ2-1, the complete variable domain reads DGGITQSPKYLFRKEGQNVTLSCEQNLNHDAMYWYRQDPGQGLRLIYYSQIVNDFQKGDIAEGYSVSREKKESFPLTVTSAQKNPTAFYLCASSIIRGASGYNEQFFGPGTRLTVL.